Following are 20 T cell receptor beta chains from one sample sequenced in a study of Ad26.COV2.S vaccination and SARS-CoV-2 variants. The assay was immunoSEQ multiplex PCR, and TCRdb's table has in-frame clones only and misses some. The data contain some 290,000 clones, about 86% of them singletons. Treatment given: some 20 received Ad26.COV2.S at low or high dose, single or two shots; 5 received placebo; per-sample allocation not given. Vaccine and placebo recipients were sampled on day 63 after the first injection. Sequences were derived from peripheral blood, sampled in a trial of Ad26.COV2.S vaccine versus placebo. The receptor source for this set is a person aged 18-65 years who received the Ad26.COV2.S COVID-19 vaccine or a placebo.

This clone was detected only once. The chain uses TRBV25-1 and TRBJ2-7; D is perhaps TRBD1 (7 bases). CDR3 length: 14 residues. Trimming stripped 7 bases from V and 6 bases from J, with 19 bases between. Germline assignment: CDR1 MGHDK and CDR2 SYGVNS. Here the CDR3 reads CASTPAGRGAEQYF. In nucleotides, the CDR3 is TGTGCCAGCACCCCGGCGGGCAGGGGGGCCGAGCAGTACTTC.

This chain uses TRBV21-1 with TRBJ1-4; the table names TRBD1, a call not compared with the DNA. TRBV21-1 is a documented pseudogene. CDR3 length: 18 residues. The CDR3 DNA sequence: TGTGCCAGCAGGGCGGACAGGCCCCGAATTACAACTAATGAAAAACTGTTTTTT. This translates into CASRADRPRITTNEKLFF.

The CDR3 here is CASSPHGVSGANVLTF. DNA for the CDR3: TGTGCCAGCAGCCCCCACGGTGTCTCTGGGGCCAACGTCCTGACTTTC. The V call is TRBV11-3, the J call TRBJ2-6; D ambiguous. Trimming left V 5 bases short and J 0 bases short, with 11 bases between. The CDR3 contains 16 residues. CDR1 SGHNT and CDR2 YENEEA come from the germline V gene.

The chain is built from TRBV5-1 and TRBJ2-7; TRBD1 matches 8 bases. Germline-derived CDR1 and CDR2 are SGHRS and YFSETQ. The CDR3 has 17 amino acids. V dropped 4 bases and J dropped 9; count of bases not matched to a gene: 21. In DNA, the CDR3 is TGCGCCAGCAGCCCGAAGACAGGGACAGGTCTTGGGAAGGGGCAGTACTTC. Translation gives CASSPKTGTGLGKGQYF.

The sample holds many counts of this clone. V gene TRBV14 combines with J gene TRBJ1-6, with 7 bases identical to TRBD1. V trimming: 4 bases; J trimming: 8 bases; junction bases outside the gene matches: 8. The CDR3 runs to 15 residues. The germline gives CDR1 SGHDN, CDR2 FVKESK. As DNA, the CDR3 is TGTGCCAGCAGCCGCCGGAGACAGGGAGATTCACCCCTCCACTTT. Amino acids: CASSRRRQGDSPLHF.

The V gene is TRBV5-6, the J gene TRBJ2-2; 7 bases are shared with TRBD1. V gave up 3 bases and J gave up 1 base; unmatched junction bases: 9. This CDR3 spans 17 amino acids. Germline lookup yields CDR1 SGHDT and CDR2 YYEEEE. The CDR3 reads CASSSLLWTGNTGELFF. The DNA of the CDR3 is TGTGCCAGCAGCTCTCTACTCTGGACAGGGAACACCGGGGAGCTGTTTTTT.

The chain uses TRBV5-1 and TRBJ2-1, with 9 positions matching TRBD1. Germline V gene lookup returns CDR1 SGHRS and CDR2 YFSETQ. The CDR3 totals 16 residues. The ends lost 1 base at V and 7 bases at J; junction bases unmatched: 9. CDR3: CASSLRSGTGSNEQFF. Here the CDR3 DNA reads TGCGCCAGCAGCTTGCGATCCGGGACAGGGTCAAATGAGCAGTTCTTC.

This rearrangement joins TRBV2 to TRBJ1-2; D is uncertain. Trimming pared 9 bases from V and 7 bases from J, leaving 18 bases between. This CDR3 spans 13 amino acids. Germline V CDR1 and CDR2: SNHLY, FYNNEI. CDR3 sequence reads: CARERWEGGGYTF. The CDR3 coding sequence is TGTGCCAGAGAGAGGTGGGAGGGAGGTGGCTACACCTTC.

The rearrangement joins TRBV5-1 to TRBJ2-7; a weak D match, TRBD2 (5 bases). Trimming took off 4 bases at V and 3 bases at J, with 14 bases between the two ends. The germline V gene has CDR1 SGHRS and CDR2 YFSETQ. CDR3 length: 14 amino acids. CDR3 loop: CASSPGGPNYEQYF. Written as DNA, the CDR3 is TGCGCCAGCAGCCCCGGAGGACCGAACTACGAGCAGTACTTC.

The chain couples TRBV2 to TRBJ2-3; no reliable D call. The ends were cut back, 7 bases at V and 4 bases at J, with 18 bases in the middle. This CDR3 has 15 residues. The germline CDR1 and CDR2 sequences are SNHLY and FYNNEI. As DNA, the CDR3 is TGTGCCAGCAACTCCGGGCCCGCCCTACCAGATACGCAGTATTTT. Its translation is CASNSGPALPDTQYF.

This chain joins TRBV7-2 and TRBJ1-2, with D perhaps matching TRBD1 (5 bases). Per germline, CDR1 SGHTA and CDR2 FQGNSA. V was shortened by 7 bases and J by 8 bases, with 17 bases between the two germline ends. The CDR3 runs 13 residues. The CDR3 nucleotides are TGTGCCAGCACCTTCGACAGTTCGGGGGGCTACACCTTC. Its protein is CASTFDSSGGYTF.

This clone was observed a single time. The chain combines TRBV5-1 with TRBJ2-2, with 7 positions matching TRBD2. The CDR3 runs 14 residues. V was pared by 4 bases and J by 4 bases, with 4 bases of the junction left unmatched. CDR1 is SGHRS, CDR2 YFSETQ, per germline. CDR3 nucleotides: TGCGCCAGCAGCGCGGGGGACTTCACCGGGGAGCTGTTTTTT. Translating it yields CASSAGDFTGELFF.

The rearrangement uses TRBV6-1 and TRBJ2-1; no definite D call. The CDR3 is 13 residues long. Germline V CDR1 and CDR2: MNHNS, SASEGT. Trimming took 1 base from V and 10 from J, leaving 11 bases between them. CDR3 DNA: TGTGCCAGCAGTGAAGAGACCGGACGGGAGCAGTTCTTC. Its protein is CASSEETGREQFF.

This rearrangement joins TRBV19 to TRBJ1-5, with D perhaps TRBD1 (5 bases). Germline CDR1 and CDR2: LNHDA and SQIVND (reference sequence). This CDR3 region has 16 residues. Trimming cost V 0 bases and J 5 bases, with 14 bases left between them. DNA for the CDR3: TGTGCCAGTAGTATAGATAGGAGACAGAACTATCAGCCCCAGCATTTT. Amino acid sequence: CASSIDRRQNYQPQHF.

The rearrangement uses TRBV6-1 and TRBJ1-1, with D possibly matching TRBD1 (5 bases). The V gene lost 2 bases and the J gene lost 2 bases, with 9 bases spanning the gap. The CDR3 consists of 14 residues. The germline V gene has CDR1 MNHNS and CDR2 SASEGT. The CDR3, as DNA: TGTGCCAGCAGTGAATACAGGACTAACACTGAAGCTTTCTTT. This translates into CASSEYRTNTEAFF.

The chain recombines TRBV6-6 with TRBJ2-7, with no clear D. This CDR3 is built from 11 residues. Germline loops: CDR1 MNHNY, CDR2 SVGAGI (reference sequence). Trimming pared 6 bases from V and 5 bases from J, leaving 8 bases between. CDR3 sequence: CASRRQDEQYF. CDR3 DNA sequence: TGTGCCAGCAGGCGGCAGGACGAGCAGTACTTC.

This clone has just one count. The V and J genes are TRBV10-3 and TRBJ1-3, with a possible D match to TRBD1 (5 bases). Germline CDR1 is ENHRY and CDR2 is SYGVKD. The CDR3 extends over 19 amino acids. The V and J ends lost 6 bases and 0 bases respectively, with 24 bases between them. CDR3 DNA: TGTGCCATCAGGCCAAACAGTGATAAGGGACCCCGCTCTGGAAACACCATATATTTT. This codes for CAIRPNSDKGPRSGNTIYF.

The CDR3 sequence is CASSADRGFSTNEKLFF. As DNA, the CDR3 is TGCGCCAGCAGCGCCGACAGGGGATTTTCAACTAATGAAAAACTGTTTTTT. The V gene is TRBV5-1, the J gene TRBJ1-4, with 8 bases aligning to TRBD1. Losses at the gene ends were 4 bases for V and 0 bases for J; bases not matched to a gene: 8. In germline, CDR1 is SGHRS, CDR2 YFSETQ. CDR3 length: 17 amino acids. The full variable domain, with the rest looked up from reference TRBV5-1 and TRBJ1-4, is KAGVTQTPRYLIKTRGQQVTLSCSPISGHRSVSWYQQTPGQGLQFLFEYFSETQRNKGNFPGRFSGRQFSNSRSEMNVSTLELGDSALYLCASSADRGFSTNEKLFFGSGTQLSVL.

The rearrangement joins TRBV14 to TRBJ2-2; TRBD1 is a possible D gene (6 bases). Trimming took off 7 bases at V and 7 bases at J, with 16 bases between the two ends. This CDR3 comprises 14 residues. Looked up from germline, CDR1 is SGHDN and CDR2 is FVKESK. CDR3 protein: CASTKDRRVGELFF. As DNA, the CDR3 is TGTGCCAGCACCAAGGACAGAAGAGTCGGGGAGCTGTTTTTT.

This clone showed up just once. The chain recombines TRBV7-6 with TRBJ2-1; D unclear. CDR1 is SGHVS, CDR2 FNYEAQ, per germline. Trimming removed 7 bases from V and 4 bases from J, with 11 bases in between. The CDR3 totals 13 residues. CDR3 in DNA: TGTGCCAGCACCCCGAACAGATACAATGAGCAGTTCTTC. Amino acid sequence: CASTPNRYNEQFF.